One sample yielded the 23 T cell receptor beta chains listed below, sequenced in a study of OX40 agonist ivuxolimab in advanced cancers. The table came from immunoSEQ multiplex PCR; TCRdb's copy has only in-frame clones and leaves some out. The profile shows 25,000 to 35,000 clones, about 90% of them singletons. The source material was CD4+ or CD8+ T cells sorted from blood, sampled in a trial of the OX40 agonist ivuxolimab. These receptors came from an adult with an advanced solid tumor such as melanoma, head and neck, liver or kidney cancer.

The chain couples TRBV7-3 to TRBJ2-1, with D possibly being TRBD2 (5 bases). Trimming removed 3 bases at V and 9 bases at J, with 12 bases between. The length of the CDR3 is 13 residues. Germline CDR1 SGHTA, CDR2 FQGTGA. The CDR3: CASSFHSSGEQFF. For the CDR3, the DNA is TGTGCCAGCAGCTTCCACTCCAGCGGTGAGCAGTTCTTC.

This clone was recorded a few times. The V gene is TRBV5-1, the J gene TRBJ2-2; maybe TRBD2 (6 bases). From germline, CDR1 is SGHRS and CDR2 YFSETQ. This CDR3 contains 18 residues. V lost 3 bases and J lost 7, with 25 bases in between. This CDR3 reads CASSSMGGVGGPNGELFF. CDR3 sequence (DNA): TGCGCCAGCAGCTCGATGGGGGGTGTCGGAGGGCCGAACGGGGAGCTGTTTTTT.

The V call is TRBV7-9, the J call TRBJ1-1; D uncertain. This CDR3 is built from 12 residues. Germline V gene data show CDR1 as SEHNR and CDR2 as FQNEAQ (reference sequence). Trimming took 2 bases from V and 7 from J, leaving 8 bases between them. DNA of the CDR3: TGTGCCAGCAGCTTAAATGTTATTGAAGCTTTCTTT. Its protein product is CASSLNVIEAFF.

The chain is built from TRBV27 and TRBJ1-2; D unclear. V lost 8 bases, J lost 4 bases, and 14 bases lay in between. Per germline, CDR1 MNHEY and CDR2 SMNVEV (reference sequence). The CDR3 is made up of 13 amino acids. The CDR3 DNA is TGTGCCAGCGGCGGACCGCCAAGCTATGGCTACACCTTC. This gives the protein CASGGPPSYGYTF.

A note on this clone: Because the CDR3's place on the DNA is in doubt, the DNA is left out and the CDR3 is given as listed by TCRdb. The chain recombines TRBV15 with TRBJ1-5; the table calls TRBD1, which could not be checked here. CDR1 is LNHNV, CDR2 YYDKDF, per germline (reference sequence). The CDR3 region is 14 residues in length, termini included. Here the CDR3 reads CATSRDGDILAQHF.

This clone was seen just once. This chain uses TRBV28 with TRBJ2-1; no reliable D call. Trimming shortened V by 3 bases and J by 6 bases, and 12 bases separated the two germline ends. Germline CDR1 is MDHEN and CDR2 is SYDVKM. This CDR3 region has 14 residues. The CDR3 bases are TGTGCCAGCAGTTTGGGGTCAGCAATCAATGAGCAGTTCTTC. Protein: CASSLGSAINEQFF. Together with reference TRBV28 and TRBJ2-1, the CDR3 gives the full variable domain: DVKVTQSSRYLVKRTGEKVFLECVQDMDHENMFWYRQDPGLGLRLIYFSYDVKMKEKGDIPEGYSVSREKKERFSLILESASTNQTSMYLCASSLGSAINEQFFGPGTRLTVL.

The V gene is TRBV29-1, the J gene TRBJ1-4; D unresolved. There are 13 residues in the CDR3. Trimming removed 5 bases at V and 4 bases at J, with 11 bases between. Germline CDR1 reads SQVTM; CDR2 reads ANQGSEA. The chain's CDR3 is CSVLNARNEKLFF. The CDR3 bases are TGCAGCGTTCTGAATGCCCGTAATGAAAAACTGTTTTTT.

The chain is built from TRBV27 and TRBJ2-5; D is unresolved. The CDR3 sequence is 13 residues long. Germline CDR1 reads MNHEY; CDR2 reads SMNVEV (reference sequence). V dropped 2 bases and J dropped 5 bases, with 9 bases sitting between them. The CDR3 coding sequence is TGTGCCAGCAGTTTAACCGTTCTCGAGACCCAGTACTTC. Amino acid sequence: CASSLTVLETQYF.

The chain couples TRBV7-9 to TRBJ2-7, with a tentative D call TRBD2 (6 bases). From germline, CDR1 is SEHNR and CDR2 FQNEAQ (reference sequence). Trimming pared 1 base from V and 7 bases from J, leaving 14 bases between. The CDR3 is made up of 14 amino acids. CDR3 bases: TGTGCCAGCAGCTTAGGGGGAAGCGCGGGGGAGCAGTACTTC. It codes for CASSLGGSAGEQYF.

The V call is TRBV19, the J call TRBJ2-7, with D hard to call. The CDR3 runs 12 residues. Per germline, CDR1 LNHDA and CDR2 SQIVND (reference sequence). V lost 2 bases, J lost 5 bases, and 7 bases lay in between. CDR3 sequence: CASSIPGHEQYF. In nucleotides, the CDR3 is TGTGCCAGTAGTATACCAGGTCACGAGCAGTACTTC.

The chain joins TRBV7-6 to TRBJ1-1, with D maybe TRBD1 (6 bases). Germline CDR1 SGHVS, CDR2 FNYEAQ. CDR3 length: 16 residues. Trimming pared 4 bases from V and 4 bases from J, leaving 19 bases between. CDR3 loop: CASSSGTGRSLTEAFF. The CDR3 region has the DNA TGTGCCAGCAGCTCCGGCACAGGGAGGTCTCTCACTGAAGCTTTCTTT.

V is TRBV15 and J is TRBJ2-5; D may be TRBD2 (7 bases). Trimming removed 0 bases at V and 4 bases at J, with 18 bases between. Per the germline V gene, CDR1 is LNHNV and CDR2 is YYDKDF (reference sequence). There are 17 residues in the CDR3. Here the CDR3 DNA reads TGTGCCACCAGCAGAGATATGGGGGGGCAGGGGTCAGAGACCCAGTACTTC. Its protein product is CATSRDMGGQGSETQYF. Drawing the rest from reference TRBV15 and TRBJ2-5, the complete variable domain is DAMVIQNPRYQVTQFGKPVTLSCSQTLNHNVMYWYQQKSSQAPKLLFHYYDKDFNNEADTPDNFQSRRPNTSFCFLDIRSPGLGDTAMYLCATSRDMGGQGSETQYFGPGTRLLVL.

The CDR3 DNA reads as TGTGCCAGCAGCCCCCTTGTGGGCACTGAAGCTTTCTTT. Residues: CASSPLVGTEAFF. The chain is built from TRBV7-2 and TRBJ1-1; D is uncertain. CDR3 size: 13 residues. CDR1 and CDR2 (germline): SGHTA, FQGNSA. V was cut by 5 bases and J by 4 bases, with 11 bases left in between.

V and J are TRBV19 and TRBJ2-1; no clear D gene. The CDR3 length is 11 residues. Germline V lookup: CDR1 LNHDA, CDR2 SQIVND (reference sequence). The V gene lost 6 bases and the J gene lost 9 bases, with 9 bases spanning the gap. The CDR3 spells CASREIGEQFF. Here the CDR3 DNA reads TGTGCCAGTAGGGAGATCGGTGAGCAGTTCTTC.

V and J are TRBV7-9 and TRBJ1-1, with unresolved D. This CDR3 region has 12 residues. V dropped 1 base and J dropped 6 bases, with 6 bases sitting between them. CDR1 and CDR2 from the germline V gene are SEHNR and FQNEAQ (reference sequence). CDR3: CASSLERSEAFF. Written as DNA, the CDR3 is TGTGCCAGCAGCTTAGAACGGTCTGAAGCTTTCTTT.

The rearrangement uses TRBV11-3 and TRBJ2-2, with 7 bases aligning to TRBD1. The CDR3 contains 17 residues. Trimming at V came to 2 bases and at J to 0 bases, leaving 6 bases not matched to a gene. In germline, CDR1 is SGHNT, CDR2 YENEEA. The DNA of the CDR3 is TGTGCCAGCAGCTTACGCATGGGACAGACGAACACCGGGGAGCTGTTTTTT. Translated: CASSLRMGQTNTGELFF.

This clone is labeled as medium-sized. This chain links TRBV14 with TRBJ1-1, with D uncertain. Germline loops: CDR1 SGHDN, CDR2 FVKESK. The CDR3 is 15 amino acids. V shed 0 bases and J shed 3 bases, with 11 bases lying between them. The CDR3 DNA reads TGTGCCAGCAGCCAAGAAGAGGGAATGGACACTGAAGCTTTCTTT. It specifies CASSQEEGMDTEAFF.

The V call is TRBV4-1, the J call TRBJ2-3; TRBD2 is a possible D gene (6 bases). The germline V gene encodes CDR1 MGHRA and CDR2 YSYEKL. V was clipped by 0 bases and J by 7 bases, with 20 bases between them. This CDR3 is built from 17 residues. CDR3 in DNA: TGCGCCAGCAGCCAAGATTGGGACTCACGTCCCACGAATACGCAGTATTTT. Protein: CASSQDWDSRPTNTQYF.

In DNA form, the CDR3 reads TGTGCCACCGGGCTGGTTAATGAAAAACTGTTTTTT. It is translated as CATGLVNEKLFF. The V gene is TRBV15, the J gene TRBJ1-4; D unclear. Trimming took 8 bases from V and 4 from J, leaving 8 bases between them. There are 12 residues in the CDR3. Germline CDR1 is LNHNV and CDR2 is YYDKDF (reference sequence). The full variable domain, its missing parts supplied by reference TRBV15 and TRBJ1-4, is DAMVIQNPRYQVTQFGKPVTLSCSQTLNHNVMYWYQQKSSQAPKLLFHYYDKDFNNEADTPDNFQSRRPNTSFCFLDIRSPGLGDTAMYLCATGLVNEKLFFGSGTQLSVL.

CDR3 in DNA: TGTGCCAGCAGTTTATCTAGCGGGACTTACTACGAGCAGTACTTC. Its translation is CASSLSSGTYYEQYF. This chain uses TRBV28 with TRBJ2-7, with TRBD2 matching 9 bases. The trim removed 1 base at V and 3 bases at J, leaving 4 bases unmatched. This CDR3 is built from 15 residues. Germline V gene data show CDR1 as MDHEN and CDR2 as SYDVKM.

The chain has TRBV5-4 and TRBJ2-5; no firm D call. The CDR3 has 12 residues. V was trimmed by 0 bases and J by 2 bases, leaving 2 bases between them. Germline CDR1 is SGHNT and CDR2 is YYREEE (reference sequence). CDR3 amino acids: CASSLVQETQYF. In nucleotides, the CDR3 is TGTGCCAGCAGCTTGGTTCAAGAGACCCAGTACTTC.

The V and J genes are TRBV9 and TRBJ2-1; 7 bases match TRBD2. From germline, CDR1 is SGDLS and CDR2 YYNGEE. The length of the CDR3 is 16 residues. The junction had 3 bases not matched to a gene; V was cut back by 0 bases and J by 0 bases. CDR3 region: CASSVGDYSSYNEQFF. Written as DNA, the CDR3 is TGTGCCAGCAGCGTAGGGGACTATAGCTCCTACAATGAGCAGTTCTTC.

The chain's CDR3 is CASRAWNEGDYGYTF. In DNA form, the CDR3 reads TGTGCCAGCAGGGCCTGGAATGAGGGGGACTATGGCTACACCTTC. The chain uses TRBV28 and TRBJ1-2; possibly TRBD1 for D (6 bases). V lost 6 bases, J lost 3 bases, and 17 bases lay in between. The CDR3 loop spans 15 amino acids. Germline CDR1 reads MDHEN; CDR2 reads SYDVKM.